Listed below are T cell receptor beta chains from one sample, sequenced in a study of PD-1 blockade in classical Hodgkin lymphoma. The protocol was immunoSEQ multiplex PCR, while the TCRdb copy is restricted to in-frame clones and leaves out a portion. The profile shows approximately 99,000 clones, roughly 87% of them singletons. Sample: peripheral blood mononuclear cells (PBMCs), taken before the second cycle of nivolumab. All receptors come from a human donor with classical Hodgkin lymphoma. Both conserved end residues are part of each CDR3. Fields, in order: clone size, V gene, CDR3 protein. Clone size appears in some rows only: once, few, many, or a class for an expanded clone.

NA	TRBV6-5	CASSYFTGKVEQYF
NA	TRBV30	CAWSVSTVQRHLYGYTF
NA	TRBV2	CASSDRGAYEQYF
NA	TRBV6-1	CASGTPVDPNYGYTF
NA	TRBV5-1	CASSLKQNTEAFF
NA	TRBV28	CASSLIPDSLRASTDTQYF
once	TRBV6-1	CASSERGGYGYTF
NA	TRBV6-6	CASSRLAGGENEQFF
NA	TRBV5-1	CASSKSSLLADTQYF
NA	TRBV5-1	CASSFVPIDRLANYGYTF
NA	TRBV6-5	CASSNYRGPNSELFF
NA	TRBV9	CASSVVQPGPNTEAFF
NA	TRBV5-1	CASSFVAASTDTQYF
NA	TRBV6-5	CASSPTGTGIYEQYF
once	TRBV5-1	CASSLVPGTGYTF
once	TRBV13	CASRDNSYEQYF
NA	TRBV10-1	CASSARLGRSYEQYF
NA	TRBV6-5	CASSYSMLGSTYEQYF
NA	TRBV11-2	CASSLAASGSGLWNEQFF
NA	TRBV7-2	CASSQDRGREQPQHF
NA	TRBV4-3	CASSQGTGGANTGELFF
NA	TRBV6-5	CASSYTGQLFYGYTF
NA	TRBV6-6	CASSSRDRKNTIYF
NA	TRBV9	CASSARRENYGYTF
NA	TRBV19	CASSWSAYNEQFF